The TCR beta chain under discussion was sequenced for a study of shared clonotypes between healthy human individuals. Study-wide results and limits: A generally larger estimated richness was seen in naive subsets than in memory subsets.

Measured with immunoSEQ multiplex PCR; TCRdb has only the in-frame clones, and not every one. Among around 690,000 clones listed, 90% were seen once. CDR1 is SQVTM and CDR2 is ANQGSEA in the germline V gene. The CDR3 is 13 amino acids. V was pared by 7 bases and J by 1 base, with 14 bases between. As to this clone: The antigen is not known.

This chain connects TRBV29-1 to TRBJ2-7; D is undetermined. This TCR came from a man aged 18 to 29 in good health. Some clones in this sample may be carry-over from other donors' samples. Sequenced: memory CD8+ T cells from PBMCs. Subset given: CD45RO+ cells pooled with CCR7-negative TemRA cells. The CDR3 protein is CSARAPASYEQYF. CDR3 coding DNA: TGCAGCGCACGCGCCCCGGCGTCCTACGAGCAGTACTTC.